Shown below are 25 T cell receptor beta chains from a single sample sequenced in a study of blood T cell repertoires in COVID-19. Some clones are missing from TCRdb's copy, which holds only in-frame ones; the method was immunoSEQ multiplex PCR. The sample includes about 95,000 clones, 84% of them seen just once. Sequencing input: peripheral blood. The receptors derive from a human donor in a cohort sampled during active COVID-19.

V is TRBV5-8 and J is TRBJ1-5, with D possibly matching TRBD1 (5 bases). Trimming took 0 bases from V and 5 from J, leaving 9 bases between them. Germline CDR1 and CDR2: SGHTS and YDEGEE. CDR3 size: 14 residues. CDR3 bases: TGTGCCAGCAGCTTGGTTCAGGGCGATCAGCCCCAGCATTTT. Translation gives CASSLVQGDQPQHF.

This clone was found once. The rearrangement uses TRBV24-1 and TRBJ2-7; D is possibly TRBD1 (5 bases). Between the trimmed V and J ends, which lost 7 bases and 2 bases, there was a span of 11 bases. The CDR3 consists of 13 residues. Germline V gene sequence: CDR1 KGHDR, CDR2 SFDVKD. CDR3 sequence: CATRDDRTYEQYF. The CDR3 nucleotides read TGTGCCACCAGAGACGACAGAACCTACGAGCAGTACTTC.

The chain uses TRBV15 and TRBJ1-3; D remains ambiguous. V was trimmed by 0 bases and J by 0 bases, leaving 9 bases between them. The CDR3 covers 16 residues. CDR1 is LNHNV, CDR2 YYDKDF, per germline (reference sequence). The CDR3 DNA follows: TGTGCCACCAGCAGAGATCCCCGGGGCTCTGGAAACACCATATATTTT. Translating gives CATSRDPRGSGNTIYF.

The chain is built from TRBV4-1 and TRBJ1-4; 10 bases are a match to TRBD1. The V gene's germline CDR1 is MGHRA and CDR2 YSYEKL. The CDR3 length is 16 residues. The junction had 10 bases not matched to a gene; V was cut back by 6 bases and J by 6 bases. The CDR3, as DNA: TGCGCCAGCAGACAGCGGACCGGGACAGGGGATGAAAAACTGTTTTTT. Translated: CASRQRTGTGDEKLFF.

This clone occurred once. J is TRBJ1-2 and V is TRBV6-2 or TRBV6-3; D possibly corresponds to TRBD1 (5 bases). CDR1 MNHEY and CDR2 SVGEGT come from the germline V gene. Trimming took 3 bases from V and 2 from J, leaving 19 bases between them. The CDR3 sequence is 17 residues long. CDR3 DNA: TGTGCCAGCAGTTATCTGATCCGGGCCAGGGCCAACTATGGCTACACCTTC. Translating it yields CASSYLIRARANYGYTF.

The V gene is TRBV28, the J gene TRBJ1-1, with TRBD1 matching over 7 bases. The length of the CDR3 is 14 residues. J was trimmed by 5 bases and V by 6 bases; bases with no gene match: 9. Germline V lookup: CDR1 MDHEN, CDR2 SYDVKM. CDR3 residues: CASSRGQVGTEAFF. The CDR3 DNA is TGTGCCAGCAGCCGAGGACAGGTGGGAACTGAAGCTTTCTTT.

CDR3 in amino acids: CASRRGGQTNSPLHF. The DNA of the CDR3 is TGTGCCAGCAGGAGAGGGGGACAGACTAATTCACCCCTCCACTTT. The V gene is TRBV5-4, the J gene TRBJ1-6; TRBD1 matches 7 bases. Trimming cost V 5 bases and J 6 bases; bases outside gene matches: 8. The length of the CDR3 is 15 residues. From germline, CDR1 is SGHNT and CDR2 YYREEE (reference sequence).

This sequence joins TRBV5-6 and TRBJ1-6; 7 bases line up with TRBD1. With V trimmed by 2 bases and J by 7 bases, 6 bases remained unmatched. The CDR3 covers 15 residues. Per germline, CDR1 SGHDT and CDR2 YYEEEE. The CDR3 loop is CASSFGTGENSPLHF. DNA for the CDR3: TGTGCCAGCAGCTTCGGTACAGGGGAAAATTCACCCCTCCACTTT.

Turning to this clone: Other nucleotide sequences in the sample specify the same CDR3. The chain recombines TRBV7-9 with TRBJ2-3; TRBD2 matches at 11 bases. The CDR3 runs to 14 residues. CDR1 is SEHNR, CDR2 FQNEAQ, per germline (reference sequence). J lost 0 bases, V lost 9 bases, and 2 bases had no gene match. The CDR3 coding sequence is TGTGCCAGTCTAGCGGGAGGTAGCACAGATACGCAGTATTTT. Protein: CASLAGGSTDTQYF.

This chain connects TRBV12-3 or TRBV12-4 to TRBJ2-5; the D is unclear. There are 13 residues in the CDR3. Trimming shortened V by 5 bases and J by 4 bases, and 11 bases separated the two germline ends. CDR3 nucleotides: TGTGCCAGCAGTCTTTACCCCGGAGAGACCCAGTACTTC. As protein: CASSLYPGETQYF.

V gene TRBV18 combines with J gene TRBJ2-7; 11 bases are shared with TRBD2. The V gene end was trimmed by 2 bases and the J gene end by 2 bases; junction bases not matched to a gene: 5. Germline lookup yields CDR1 KGHSH and CDR2 LQKENI. The CDR3 loop spans 16 amino acids. CDR3 sequence (DNA): TGTGCCAGCTCACCAGTCGGACTAGCGGGTACCTACGAGCAGTACTTC. Translating it yields CASSPVGLAGTYEQYF.

As DNA, the CDR3 is TGTGCCAGCAAGAGTGGGAGGACTGAAGCTTTCTTT. This encodes CASKSGRTEAFF. The V call is TRBV12-3 or TRBV12-4, the J call TRBJ1-1; D unresolved. The germline V and J ends were trimmed by 7 bases and 5 bases, with 11 bases remaining between them. The CDR3 is made up of 12 amino acids.

The rearrangement joins TRBV2 to TRBJ2-2, with D perhaps matching TRBD1 (5 bases). Germline CDR1 reads SNHLY; CDR2 reads FYNNEI. Between the trimmed V and J ends, which lost 7 bases and 4 bases, there was a span of 10 bases. This CDR3 has 13 residues. The CDR3 is CASKGSATGELFF. The DNA of the CDR3 is TGTGCCAGCAAGGGGTCAGCCACCGGGGAGCTGTTTTTT.

This clone was detected once. The chain links TRBV25-1 to TRBJ1-2, with 10 bases fitting TRBD1. CDR3 size: 13 residues. Trimming cost V 3 bases and J 8 bases; bases outside gene matches: 3. The germline CDR1 and CDR2 sequences are MGHDK and SYGVNS. In DNA, the CDR3 is TGTGCCAGCAGTGACGGGACAGGGGACGGCTACACCTTC. It encodes CASSDGTGDGYTF.

The V call is TRBV10-3, the J call TRBJ1-3; maybe TRBD1 (5 bases). Germline values: CDR1 ENHRY, CDR2 SYGVKD. The CDR3 sequence is 14 residues long. Trimming took off 4 bases at V and 8 bases at J, with 15 bases between the two ends. CDR3 sequence (DNA): TGTGCCATCAGTGTCAGGGAAGGCGGGGACACCATATATTTT. This translates into CAISVREGGDTIYF.

The sample holds many counts of this clone. V and J are TRBV4-1 and TRBJ2-6; TRBD2 aligns across 9 bases. This CDR3 comprises 18 residues. The trim removed 1 base at V and 0 bases at J, leaving 4 bases unmatched. Per germline, CDR1 MGHRA and CDR2 YSYEKL. CDR3 amino acids: CASSQAGGGASGANVLTF. The CDR3 region has the DNA TGCGCCAGCAGCCAAGCCGGCGGGGGGGCCTCTGGGGCCAACGTCCTGACTTTC.

The J gene is TRBJ2-1, the V gene TRBV19, with 8 positions matching TRBD2. The CDR3 has 14 amino acids. In germline, CDR1 is LNHDA, CDR2 SQIVND (reference sequence). The ends lost 5 bases at V and 4 bases at J; junction bases unmatched: 4. CDR3 DNA: TGTGCCAGTAGTTTAGCGGGGAATTACAATGAGCAGTTCTTC. This translates into CASSLAGNYNEQFF.

The table lists this clone with a count of one. The J gene is TRBJ1-2, the V gene TRBV15, with 8 bases lining up with TRBD1. Germline V CDR1 and CDR2: LNHNV, YYDKDF (reference sequence). This CDR3 region has 17 residues. Losses at the gene ends were 0 bases for V and 2 bases for J; bases not matched to a gene: 8. The CDR3 region is CATSRDRTGGANYGYTF. The CDR3 bases are TGTGCCACCAGCAGAGATCGAACAGGGGGTGCCAACTATGGCTACACCTTC.

V is TRBV5-4 and J is TRBJ2-6; a weak D match, TRBD2 (6 bases). CDR1 is SGHNT and CDR2 is YYREEE in the germline V gene (reference sequence). The CDR3 has 17 residues. V lost 0 bases and J lost 2, with 12 bases in between. CDR3 DNA: TGTGCCAGCAGCTTGGTCTTTTCGGGGGCTGGGGCCAACGTCCTGACTTTC. This codes for CASSLVFSGAGANVLTF.

This chain uses TRBV5-5 with TRBJ1-1, with a tentative D call TRBD1 (6 bases). Germline V gene data show CDR1 as SGHKS and CDR2 as YYEKEE (reference sequence). CDR3 size: 16 residues. V gave up 5 bases and J gave up 0 bases, with 17 bases separating them. CDR3 sequence: CASRLRAWDMNTEAFF. DNA of the CDR3: TGTGCCAGCAGGCTGAGGGCTTGGGACATGAACACTGAAGCTTTCTTT.

V usage is TRBV7-8 and J usage is TRBJ1-5; D unclear. There are 14 residues in the CDR3. V gave up 5 bases and J gave up 2 bases, with 10 bases separating them. Germline V gene sequence: CDR1 SGHVS, CDR2 FQNEAQ. CDR3 sequence: CASSRAFGNQPQHF. The CDR3 nucleotides read TGTGCCAGCAGCCGGGCTTTTGGCAATCAGCCCCAGCATTTT.

This chain joins TRBV4-1 and TRBJ1-2, with D uncertain. The germline V and J ends were trimmed by 3 bases and 4 bases, with 15 bases remaining between them. CDR1 is MGHRA and CDR2 is YSYEKL in the germline V gene. The CDR3 contains 15 residues. CDR3 residues: CASSQTTTGAYGYTF. CDR3 sequence (DNA): TGCGCCAGCAGCCAGACGACAACGGGAGCCTATGGCTACACCTTC.

The CDR3 region is CASSFGTASYNEQFF. In DNA, the CDR3 is TGTGCCAGCAGCTTTGGCACAGCCTCCTACAATGAGCAGTTCTTC. The chain recombines TRBV11-3 with TRBJ2-1; D is unclear. The CDR3 consists of 15 residues. Germline V CDR1 and CDR2: SGHNT, YENEEA. Trimming removed 3 bases from V and 0 bases from J, with 9 bases in between.

The genes are TRBV7-9 and TRBJ2-7; possible D gene TRBD1, 5 bases. Trimming cost V 2 bases and J 2 bases, with 16 bases left between them. The germline V gene encodes CDR1 SEHNR and CDR2 FQNEAQ (reference sequence). The CDR3 spans 16 residues. The CDR3 DNA follows: TGTGCCAGCAGCTTAACGGTGGCAGGGTCCCCCTACGAGCAGTACTTC. This sequence encodes CASSLTVAGSPYEQYF.

The genes are TRBV2 and TRBJ1-4; TRBD1 matches 9 bases. The CDR3 sequence is 15 residues long. Germline lookup yields CDR1 SNHLY and CDR2 FYNNEI. Germline trimming cut 6 bases from V and 2 bases from J; bases unmatched to any gene: 4. This CDR3 reads CASRAGTGTNEKLFF. The DNA of the CDR3 is TGTGCCAGCAGGGCCGGGACAGGGACTAATGAAAAACTGTTTTTT.